The clone carrying this TCR beta chain was found a few times. CDR1 is SNHLY and CDR2 is FYNNEI in the germline V gene. This CDR3 is 13 amino acids long. V was pared by 10 bases and J by 7 bases, with 7 bases of the junction left unmatched. These data come from a study of PD-L1 blockade in urothelial cancer. It was locally advanced or metastatic urothelial carcinoma that patients had. TCRdb's copy holds only in-frame clones and misses some; the assay was immunoSEQ multiplex PCR. The sample holds about 84,000 clones, roughly 82% seen once. The clonotype comes from a man between 65 and 85 years old with urothelial cancer. The specimen was PBMCs, collected around atezolizumab (anti-PD-L1) treatment. This chain joins TRBV2 and TRBJ1-4, with TRBD1 matching 9 bases. CDR3 amino acids: CATSGQGVEKLFF. The CDR3 coding sequence is TGTGCCACCTCGGGACAGGGAGTTGAAAAACTGTTTTTT.